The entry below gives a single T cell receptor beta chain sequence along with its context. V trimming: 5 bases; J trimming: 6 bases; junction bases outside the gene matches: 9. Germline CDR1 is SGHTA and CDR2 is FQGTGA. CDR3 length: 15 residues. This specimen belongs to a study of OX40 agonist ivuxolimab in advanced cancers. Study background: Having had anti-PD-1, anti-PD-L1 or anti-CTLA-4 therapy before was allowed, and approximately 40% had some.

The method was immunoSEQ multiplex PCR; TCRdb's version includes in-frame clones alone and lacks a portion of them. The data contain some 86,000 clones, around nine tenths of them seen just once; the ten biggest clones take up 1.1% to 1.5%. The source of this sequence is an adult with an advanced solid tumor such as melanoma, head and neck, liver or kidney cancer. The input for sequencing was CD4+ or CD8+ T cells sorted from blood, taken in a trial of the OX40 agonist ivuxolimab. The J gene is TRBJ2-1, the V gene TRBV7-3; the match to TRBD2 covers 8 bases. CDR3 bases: TGTGCCAGCAGCCCCCGTGGACTAGCAGGCAATGAGCAGTTCTTC. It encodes CASSPRGLAGNEQFF.